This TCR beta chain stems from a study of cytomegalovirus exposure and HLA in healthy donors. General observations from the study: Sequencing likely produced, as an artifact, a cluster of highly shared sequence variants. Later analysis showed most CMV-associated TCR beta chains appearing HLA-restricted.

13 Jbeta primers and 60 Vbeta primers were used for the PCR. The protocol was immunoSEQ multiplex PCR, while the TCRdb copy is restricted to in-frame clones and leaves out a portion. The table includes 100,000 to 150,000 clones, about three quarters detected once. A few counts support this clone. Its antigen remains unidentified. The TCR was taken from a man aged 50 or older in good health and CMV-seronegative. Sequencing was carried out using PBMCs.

CDR3 DNA: TGTGCCAGCAGCCGACAGCCCAGGGGAGATACGCAGTATTTT. Amino acid sequence: CASSRQPRGDTQYF. V gene TRBV28 combines with J gene TRBJ2-3, with D possibly TRBD1 on 6 matching bases. This CDR3 region has 14 residues. CDR1 is MDHEN and CDR2 is SYDVKM in the germline V gene. The germline V and J ends were trimmed by 6 bases and 5 bases, with 15 bases remaining between them.